These 16 T cell receptor beta chains were sequenced from one sample in a study of T cell responses to AZD1222 COVID-19 vaccine. The table came from immunoSEQ multiplex PCR; TCRdb's copy has only in-frame clones and leaves some out. Of roughly 120,000 clones listed, 80% to 85% are singletons. The sample consisted of peripheral blood, taken on day 0 of AZD1222 vaccination. These receptors were taken from an adult in good health.

This clone was found once. V gene TRBV18 combines with J gene TRBJ2-2, with 7 bases that match TRBD2. The CDR3 covers 15 residues. The V gene's germline CDR1 is KGHSH and CDR2 LQKENI. V lost 5 bases to trimming and J lost 3 bases; unmatched junction nucleotides: 6. The CDR3: CASSSGLGHTGELFF. CDR3 bases: TGTGCCAGCTCATCTGGACTAGGGCACACCGGGGAGCTGTTTTTT.

This clone was seen only a few times. This chain joins TRBV2 and TRBJ1-6, with 8 bases lining up with TRBD1. The germline gives CDR1 SNHLY, CDR2 FYNNEI. V shed 6 bases, J shed 0 bases, and the junction held 7 bases outside the gene matches. The CDR3 is made up of 17 amino acids. The CDR3 is CASRGSGTGSYNSPLHF. The CDR3 nucleotides are TGTGCCAGCAGGGGATCCGGGACAGGCTCCTATAATTCACCCCTCCACTTT.

This chain connects TRBV19 to TRBJ1-2; no firm D call. Germline-derived CDR1 and CDR2 are LNHDA and SQIVND (reference sequence). Trimming pared 10 bases from V and 0 bases from J, leaving 21 bases between. The CDR3 extends over 16 amino acids. CDR3 nucleotides: TGTGCCACCAACCGGAACCCACTTATTCCTAACTATGGCTACACCTTC. Translated, it gives CATNRNPLIPNYGYTF.

This clone was detected a few times. The chain links TRBV19 to TRBJ1-6; tentative D call: TRBD1 (5 bases). The V gene's germline CDR1 is LNHDA and CDR2 SQIVND (reference sequence). V was trimmed by 3 bases and J by 7 bases, leaving 16 bases between them. The CDR3 sequence is 16 residues long. The CDR3 loop reads CASSISGTPANSPLHF. As DNA, the CDR3 is TGTGCCAGTAGTATTTCCGGGACCCCGGCAAATTCACCCCTCCACTTT.

The rearrangement links TRBV28 to TRBJ2-1; D gene uncertain. Looked up from germline, CDR1 is MDHEN and CDR2 is SYDVKM. The V end lost 0 bases, the J end lost 8 bases, and 2 bases lay between the germline ends. There are 11 residues in the CDR3. CDR3 sequence (DNA): TGTGCCAGCAGTTTATGGGATGAGCAGTTCTTC. This encodes CASSLWDEQFF.

The gene calls are TRBV4-1 and TRBJ1-2; D remains unclear. Germline V gives CDR1 MGHRA, CDR2 YSYEKL. The CDR3 is 11 amino acids. V lost 1 base and J lost 8, with 5 bases in between. The CDR3 spells CASSQAGGYTF. The CDR3 DNA sequence: TGCGCCAGCAGCCAAGCTGGGGGCTACACCTTC.

The chain recombines TRBV18 with TRBJ2-7; tentative D call: TRBD1 (6 bases). The CDR3 is 15 amino acids. Germline V gene data show CDR1 as KGHSH and CDR2 as LQKENI. V was pared by 5 bases and J by 6 bases, with 20 bases between. CDR3 amino acids: CASSSSETGVSEQYF. Written as DNA, the CDR3 is TGTGCCAGCTCATCCTCCGAGACAGGAGTCTCCGAGCAGTACTTC.

The gene calls are TRBV2 and TRBJ2-3; TRBD2 agrees at 7 bases. CDR3 length: 14 residues. Germline-derived CDR1 and CDR2 are SNHLY and FYNNEI. With 7 bases clipped from V and 2 bases from J, the junction kept 6 bases outside the gene matches. The CDR3 DNA sequence: TGTGCCAGCAAGAGGGGACTAACCACAGATACGCAGTATTTT. Its protein is CASKRGLTTDTQYF.

The rearrangement joins TRBV23-1 to TRBJ2-7; D perhaps matches TRBD1 (7 bases). TRBV23-1 carries the ORF label, with uncertain function. The CDR3 runs 13 residues. The V and J ends lost 8 bases and 10 bases respectively, with 21 bases between them. The CDR3 DNA is TGCGCCAGCGAATGCCGGCGGAGGGGGCAACAGTACTTC. Translated: CASECRRRGQQYF.

The chain couples TRBV28 to TRBJ2-7; 7 bases match TRBD2. The CDR3 covers 14 residues. Germline-derived CDR1 and CDR2 are MDHEN and SYDVKM. With V trimmed by 6 bases and J by 2 bases, 7 bases remained unmatched. CDR3: CASSSAGSTYEQYF. In nucleotides, the CDR3 is TGTGCCAGCAGCTCAGCGGGATCTACCTACGAGCAGTACTTC.

The V and J genes are TRBV6-5 and TRBJ2-3; no definite D call. Trimming took off 6 bases at V and 2 bases at J, with 12 bases between the two ends. This CDR3 comprises 14 residues. Germline assignment: CDR1 MNHEY and CDR2 SVGAGI. The CDR3 DNA sequence: TGTGCCAGCAGAAGGTGGCAGCCCACAGATACGCAGTATTTT. Translated, it gives CASRRWQPTDTQYF.

J is TRBJ2-3 and V is TRBV5-6, with D tentatively TRBD1 (6 bases). V was pared by 3 bases and J by 4 bases, with 12 bases between. The length of the CDR3 is 14 residues. The germline V gene encodes CDR1 SGHDT and CDR2 YYEEEE. This CDR3 reads CASSSSGAADTQYF. The DNA for the CDR3 is TGTGCCAGCAGCTCCTCAGGGGCCGCAGATACGCAGTATTTT.

A note on this clone: Within the sample, other DNA sequences also encode this same CDR3. The chain links TRBV7-9 to TRBJ1-2; TRBD1 agrees at 9 bases. The CDR3 loop spans 13 amino acids. With V trimmed by 3 bases and J by 8 bases, 4 bases remained unmatched. CDR1 is SEHNR, CDR2 FQNEAQ, per germline (reference sequence). Written as DNA, the CDR3 is TGTGCCAGCAGCTTCGGACAGGGGTACGGCTACACCTTC. Protein: CASSFGQGYGYTF.

The chain carries TRBV5-8 and TRBJ2-7; D gene unclear. V lost 10 bases to trimming and J lost 7 bases, with 27 bases between them. Germline-derived CDR1 and CDR2 are SGHTS and YDEGEE. The CDR3 length is 15 residues. CDR3 region: CAGERRGVGPYEQYF. CDR3 DNA sequence: TGTGCCGGAGAGAGGCGTGGGGTCGGTCCTTATGAGCAGTACTTC.

The genes are TRBV18 and TRBJ2-1; TRBD1 matches at 8 bases. The ends lost 0 bases at V and 4 bases at J; junction bases unmatched: 2. Germline CDR1 is KGHSH and CDR2 is LQKENI. The CDR3 has 15 amino acids. As DNA, the CDR3 is TGTGCCAGCTCACCACCCCAGGGGGCGTACAATGAGCAGTTCTTC. It encodes CASSPPQGAYNEQFF.

Only a few counts were recorded for this clone. This chain joins TRBV5-1 and TRBJ1-1; 9 bases fit TRBD1. Germline V gene sequence: CDR1 SGHRS, CDR2 YFSETQ. V trimming: 4 bases; J trimming: 2 bases; junction bases outside the gene matches: 9. The CDR3 contains 16 residues. This chain's CDR3 is CASSRPMGQGNTEAFF. The DNA of the CDR3 is TGCGCCAGCAGCCGGCCAATGGGACAGGGAAACACTGAAGCTTTCTTT.